Listed here is a single TCR beta chain. Its antigen is still unknown. This sample is part of a study of T cell responses to AZD1222 COVID-19 vaccine. Study details: Second-dose timings of about 4 or about 12 weeks were pooled. Study observations and caveats: Along spike, vaccine-associated CD4 TCRs were found throughout, with dominance at 160-218 and 743-854. The donor cohort was predominantly white British with a female majority, and clonal diversity may have been underestimated.

Produced via immunoSEQ multiplex PCR; TCRdb's table is partial and in-frame only. The sample includes over 130,000 clones, around 95% seen only once; the top ten take about 1.3%. Germline CDR1 MNHEY, CDR2 SVGAGI. The length of the CDR3 is 16 residues. The V end was cut by 0 bases, the J end by 7 bases, with 18 bases between. The rearrangement joins TRBV6-5 to TRBJ2-5; D ambiguous. The source was peripheral blood, collected on day 0 of AZD1222 vaccination. The clonotype originates from an adult in good health. The CDR3 loop is CASSYSFSPDVGTQYF. The DNA of the CDR3 is TGTGCCAGCAGTTACTCGTTCTCCCCGGATGTGGGGACCCAGTACTTC.